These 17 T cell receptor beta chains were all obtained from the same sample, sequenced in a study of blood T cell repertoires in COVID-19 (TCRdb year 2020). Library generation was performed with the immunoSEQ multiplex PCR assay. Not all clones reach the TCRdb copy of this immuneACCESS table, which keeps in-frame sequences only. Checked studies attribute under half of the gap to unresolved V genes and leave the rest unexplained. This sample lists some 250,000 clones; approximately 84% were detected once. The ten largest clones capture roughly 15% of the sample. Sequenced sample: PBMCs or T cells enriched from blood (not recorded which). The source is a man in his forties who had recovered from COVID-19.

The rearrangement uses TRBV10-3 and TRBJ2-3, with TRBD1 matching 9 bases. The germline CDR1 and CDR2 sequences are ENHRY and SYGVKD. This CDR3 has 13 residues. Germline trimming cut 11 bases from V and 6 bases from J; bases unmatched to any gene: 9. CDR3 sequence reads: CAVGGQGDDTQYF. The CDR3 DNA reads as TGTGCCGTGGGGGGACAGGGCGACGATACGCAGTATTTT.

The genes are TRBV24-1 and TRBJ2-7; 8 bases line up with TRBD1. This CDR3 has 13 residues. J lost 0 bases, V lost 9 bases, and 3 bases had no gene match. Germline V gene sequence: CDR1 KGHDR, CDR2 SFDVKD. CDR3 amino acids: CATGTGGSYEQYF. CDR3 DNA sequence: TGTGCCACCGGGACAGGAGGCTCCTACGAGCAGTACTTC.

The CDR3 region has the DNA TGTGCCAGTACCACCGGCGGGCAATTACTCTCTGGAAACACCATATATTTT. This encodes CASTTGGQLLSGNTIYF. V gene TRBV19 combines with J gene TRBJ1-3; D remains ambiguous. The germline V gene has CDR1 LNHDA and CDR2 SQIVND (reference sequence). Trimming shortened V by 7 bases and J by 0 bases, and 19 bases separated the two germline ends. This CDR3 region has 17 residues.

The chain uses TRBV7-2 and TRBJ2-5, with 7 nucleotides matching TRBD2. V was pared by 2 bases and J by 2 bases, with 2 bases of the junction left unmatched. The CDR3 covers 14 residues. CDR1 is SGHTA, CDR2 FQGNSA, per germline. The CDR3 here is CASSLSGEQETQYF. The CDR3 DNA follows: TGTGCCAGCAGCTTAAGCGGGGAGCAAGAGACCCAGTACTTC.

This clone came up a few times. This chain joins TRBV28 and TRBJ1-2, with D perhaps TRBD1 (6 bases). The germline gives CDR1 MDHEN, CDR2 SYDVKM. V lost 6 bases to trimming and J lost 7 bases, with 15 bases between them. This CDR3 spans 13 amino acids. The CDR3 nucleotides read TGTGCCAGCAGCCCAAACAGGGTCGGTGGCTACACCTTC. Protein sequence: CASSPNRVGGYTF.

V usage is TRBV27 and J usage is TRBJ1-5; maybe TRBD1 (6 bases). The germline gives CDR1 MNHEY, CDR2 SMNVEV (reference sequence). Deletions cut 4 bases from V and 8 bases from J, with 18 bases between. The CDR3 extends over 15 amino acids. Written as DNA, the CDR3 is TGTGCCAGCAGTTCGGGGCAGGGGATCGAAAAGCCCCAGCATTTT. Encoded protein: CASSSGQGIEKPQHF.

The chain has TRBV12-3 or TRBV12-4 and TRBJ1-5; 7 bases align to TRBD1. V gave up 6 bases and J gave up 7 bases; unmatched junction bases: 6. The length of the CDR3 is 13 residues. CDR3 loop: CASRDRESQPQHF. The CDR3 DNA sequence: TGTGCCAGCAGAGACAGGGAGAGCCAGCCCCAGCATTTT.

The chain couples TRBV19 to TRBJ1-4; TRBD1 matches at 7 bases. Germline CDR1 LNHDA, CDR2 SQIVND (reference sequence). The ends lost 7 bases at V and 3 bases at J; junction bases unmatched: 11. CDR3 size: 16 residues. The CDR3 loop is CASIEHRQGPNEKLFF. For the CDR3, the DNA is TGTGCCAGTATTGAACATCGACAGGGACCTAATGAAAAACTGTTTTTT.

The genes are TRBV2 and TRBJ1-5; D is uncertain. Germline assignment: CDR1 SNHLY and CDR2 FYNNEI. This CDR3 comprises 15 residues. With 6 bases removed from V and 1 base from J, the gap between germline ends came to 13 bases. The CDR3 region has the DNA TGTGCCAGCAGGGCACAAGTAATCAGCAATCAGCCCCAGCATTTT. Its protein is CASRAQVISNQPQHF.

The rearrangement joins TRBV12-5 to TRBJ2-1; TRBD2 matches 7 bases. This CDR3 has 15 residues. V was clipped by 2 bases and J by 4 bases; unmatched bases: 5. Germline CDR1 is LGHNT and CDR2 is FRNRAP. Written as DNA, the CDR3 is TGTGCTAGTGGTTTGAGGCTAGCGGATTACAATGAGCAGTTCTTC. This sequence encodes CASGLRLADYNEQFF. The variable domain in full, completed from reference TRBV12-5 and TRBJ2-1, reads DARVTQTPRHKVTEMGQEVTMRCQPILGHNTVFWYRQTMMQGLELLAYFRNRAPLDDSGMPKDRFSAEMPDATLATLKIQPSEPRDSAVYFCASGLRLADYNEQFFGPGTRLTVL.

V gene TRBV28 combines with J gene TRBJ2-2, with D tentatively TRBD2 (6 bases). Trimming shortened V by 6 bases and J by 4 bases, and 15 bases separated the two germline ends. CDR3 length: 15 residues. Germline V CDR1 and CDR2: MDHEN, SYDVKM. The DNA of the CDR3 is TGTGCCAGCAGCCCCCTGGGGGGACCCACCGGGGAGCTGTTTTTT. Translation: CASSPLGGPTGELFF.

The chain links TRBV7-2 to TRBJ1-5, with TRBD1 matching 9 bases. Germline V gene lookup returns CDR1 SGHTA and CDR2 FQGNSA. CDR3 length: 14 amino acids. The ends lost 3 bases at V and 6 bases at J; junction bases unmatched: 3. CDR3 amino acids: CASSFSGQGQPQHF. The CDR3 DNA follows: TGTGCCAGCAGCTTCTCGGGACAGGGTCAGCCCCAGCATTTT.

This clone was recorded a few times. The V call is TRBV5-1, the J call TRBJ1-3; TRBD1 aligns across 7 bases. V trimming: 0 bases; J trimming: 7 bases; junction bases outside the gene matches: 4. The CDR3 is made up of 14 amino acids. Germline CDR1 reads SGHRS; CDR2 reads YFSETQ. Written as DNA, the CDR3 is TGCGCCAGCAGCTTGGGTGAGGGGGCGAACACCATATATTTT. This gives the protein CASSLGEGANTIYF. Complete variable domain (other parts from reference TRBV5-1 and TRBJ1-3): KAGVTQTPRYLIKTRGQQVTLSCSPISGHRSVSWYQQTPGQGLQFLFEYFSETQRNKGNFPGRFSGRQFSNSRSEMNVSTLELGDSALYLCASSLGEGANTIYFGEGSWLTVV.

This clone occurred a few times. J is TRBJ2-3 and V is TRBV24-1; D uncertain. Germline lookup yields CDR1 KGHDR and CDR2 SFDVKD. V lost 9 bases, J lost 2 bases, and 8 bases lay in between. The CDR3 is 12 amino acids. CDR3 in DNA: TGTGCCACCTCTGCTAACACAGATACGCAGTATTTT. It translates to CATSANTDTQYF.

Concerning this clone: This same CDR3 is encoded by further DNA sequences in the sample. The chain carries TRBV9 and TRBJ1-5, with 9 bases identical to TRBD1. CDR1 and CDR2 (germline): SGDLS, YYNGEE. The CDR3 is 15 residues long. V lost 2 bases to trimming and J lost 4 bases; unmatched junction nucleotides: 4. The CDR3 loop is CASSVGQGGNQPQHF. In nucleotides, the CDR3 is TGTGCCAGCAGCGTGGGACAGGGAGGTAATCAGCCCCAGCATTTT.

The CDR3 region is CASRIGTEKAFF. The CDR3, as DNA: TGTGCCAGCAGAATTGGGACAGAGAAAGCTTTCTTT. The chain recombines TRBV28 with TRBJ1-1, with 7 positions matching TRBD1. The CDR3 sequence is 12 residues long. Germline V gives CDR1 MDHEN, CDR2 SYDVKM. The J segment lost 9 bases and the V segment lost 6 bases, leaving 7 bases of the junction unmatched.

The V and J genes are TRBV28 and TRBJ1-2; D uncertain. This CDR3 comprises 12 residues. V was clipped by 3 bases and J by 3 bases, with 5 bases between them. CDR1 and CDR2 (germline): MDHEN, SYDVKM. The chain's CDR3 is CASSFADYGYTF. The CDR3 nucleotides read TGTGCCAGCAGTTTTGCGGACTATGGCTACACCTTC.